In this sample, the clone carrying this T cell receptor (beta chain) turned up many times. Trimming at V came to 6 bases and at J to 4 bases, leaving 8 bases not matched to a gene. This CDR3 is 16 amino acids long. This sample is drawn from a study of regulatory T cells in long-lasting Graves disease. Time point: persistent/refractory GD, antithyroid drugs over 5 years with positive TRAb. Researchers made the TCR library from RNA that was extracted from PBMCs. With iRepertoire HTBI primers and Arm-PCR of CDR3 regions, TCR beta libraries were built. TCRdb re-called the multiplex PCR reads through MiXCR, storing one row per CDR3 protein. The sample includes roughly 450,000 distinct CDR3 sequences, less than 25% of them seen just once.

The TCR sequence derives from a female donor with Graves disease. J is TRBJ2-5 and V is TRBV12-3 or TRBV12-4, with 13 bases fitting TRBD2. Sequences were derived from peripheral blood mononuclear cells (PBMCs), sampled when the disease was refractory, from a patient treated with antithyroid drugs. The CDR3 DNA sequence: TGTGCCAGCAGCTTACTAGCGGGAGGGCAGGGAGAGACCCAGTACTTC. This gives the protein CASSLLAGGQGETQYF.